The present T cell receptor (beta chain) was sequenced within a study of T cell responses to AZD1222 COVID-19 vaccine (dated by TCRdb to the early 2020s). Looking at the study overall: A total of 233 trial participants underwent TCR sequencing, of whom nearly 210 had received two doses of AZD1222 and around 25 had received two doses of the MenACWY control vaccine. Enrollment into the trials was organized by age into subgroups of 18-55, 56-69 and 70-plus years, and those subgroups contained roughly 140, 27 and 60 TCR-sequenced participants, respectively.

Regarding this clone: The clone's antigen remains unknown. Base-call qualities are not available, and no considerably larger clone is one nucleotide away.

The time point label corresponds to: about 28 days (+/-7) after the second vaccine dose. Because spike-specific TCR depth and breadth did not differ between the two schedules, AZD1222 recipients who got a second dose at roughly 4 weeks were pooled with those who got a second dose at roughly 12 weeks. Vaccinee samples were obtained from the UK trials COV001 and COV002, which included a single-blind randomized controlled phase 2/3 trial of AZD1222 (ChAdOx1 nCoV-19) in healthy adults. For TCRbeta chain sequencing, PBMC samples from trial participants were taken at day 0 and at day 28 after the second dose. The CDR3 regions of human TCRbeta chains were subjected to immunosequencing. As for how the authors treated the data: TCRs in the repertoires were compared against a reference library of SARS-CoV-2-specific TCRs that had been generated with the MIRA antigen-specificity platform. Breadth was defined as the fraction of unique TCRs that were SARS-CoV-2-associated, and depth was defined as the fraction of total T cells that were SARS-CoV-2-associated. Using the MIRA data, each spike-specific TCR was assigned both to the spike region to which the TCR was reactive and to a CD4 or CD8 class. Log10-transformed breadth and depth values were compared by one-way ANOVA with Sidak's multiple comparisons tests. What TCRdb holds here is the immuneACCESS table cut down to in-frame rearrangements. Part of the clones is not present; checked against another copy, under half of the missing clones reflect an unresolved V gene, and the others are unexplained. V and J calls plus clone size are reproduced from that table; the DNA served to infer D and trimming. The sample data list some 150,000 clones, and 90% of these were observed just once. The ten top clones hold over 1.2% of the sample.

Trimming at the junction amounts to 4 bases on V and 1 base on J, and the germline ends lie 14 bases apart. According to the germline V gene, CDR1 reads KGHDR and CDR2 reads SFDVKD. The CDR3 holds 16 amino acids from the cysteine to the phenylalanine. Left in the record is the CDR3 DNA by itself, 48 bases read in frame from the first base. The study at large found these results: The vaccine-associated CD4 TCRs covered the entire spike protein, and the dominant responses fell in regions 160-218 and 743-854. Conclusions about previously exposed vaccinees are limited because only a handful of AZD1222 recipients were SARS-CoV-2 seropositive at baseline. A significant rise in spike-specific TCR breadth and depth was observed after two AZD1222 doses relative to day 0 and relative to MenACWY recipients. No day 14 peak-response samples were available, so repertoires were characterized only after the peak T cell response. Nearly half of unique spike-specific TCRs reportedly recognized epitopes outside regions mutated in the B.1.351 and B.1.1.7 variants. Participants were mostly white British and included more females than males, and it was suggested by the authors that clonal diversity may have been underestimated. The 56-69-year group was small, and its depth increase did not reach significance, likely because of low power.

The rearrangement joined TRBV24-1 to TRBJ2-3, and perhaps TRBD1 as D gene, on 6 matching bases. This TCR was recovered from an adult who received the AZD1222 COVID-19 vaccine. This sample comprised peripheral blood, obtained 28 days after the second AZD1222 dose. The CDR3 protein is CATSDRRTVGTDTQYF. The sequence in DNA is TGTGCCACCAGTGACCGTAGGACAGTTGGCACAGATACGCAGTATTTT.